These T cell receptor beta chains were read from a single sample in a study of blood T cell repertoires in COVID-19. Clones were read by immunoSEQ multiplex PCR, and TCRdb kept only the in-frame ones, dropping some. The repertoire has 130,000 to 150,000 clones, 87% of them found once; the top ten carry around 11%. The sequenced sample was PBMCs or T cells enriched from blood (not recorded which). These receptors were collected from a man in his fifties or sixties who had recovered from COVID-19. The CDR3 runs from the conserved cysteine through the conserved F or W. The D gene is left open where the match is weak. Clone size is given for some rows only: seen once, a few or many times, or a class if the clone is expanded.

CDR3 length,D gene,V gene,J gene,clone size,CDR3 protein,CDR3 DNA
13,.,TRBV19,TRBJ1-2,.,CASSTGFDYGYTF,TGTGCCAGTAGTACAGGGTTTGACTATGGCTACACCTTC
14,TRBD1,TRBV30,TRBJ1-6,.,CAWSPGTGYSPLHF,TGTGCCTGGAGTCCCGGGACAGGGTACTCACCCCTCCACTTT
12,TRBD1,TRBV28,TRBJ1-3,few,CASRDRVNTIYF,TGTGCCAGCAGGGACAGGGTAAACACCATATATTTT
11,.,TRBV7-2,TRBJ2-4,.,CASSLSNIQYF,TGTGCCAGCAGCTTATCGAACATTCAGTACTTC
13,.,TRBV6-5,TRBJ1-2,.,CASNIDTNYGYTF,TGTGCCAGCAATATAGACACCAACTATGGCTACACCTTC
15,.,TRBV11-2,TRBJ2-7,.,CASSLALGDSYEQYF,TGTGCCAGCAGCTTAGCGCTCGGGGACTCCTACGAGCAGTACTTC
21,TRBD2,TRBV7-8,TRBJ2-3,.,CASSLESSGNRYSDTRATQYF,TGTGCCAGCAGCTTAGAGTCTAGCGGAAACCGATACTCAGATACGCGGGCTACGCAGTATTTT
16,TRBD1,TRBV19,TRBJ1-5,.,CASSRKRDRVGQPQHF,TGTGCCAGTAGCCGAAAGCGGGACAGGGTTGGCCAGCCCCAGCATTTT
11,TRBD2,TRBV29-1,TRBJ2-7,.,CSARGSGEQYF,TGCAGTGCGCGGGGGTCGGGCGAGCAGTACTTC
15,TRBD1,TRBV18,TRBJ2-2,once,CASSPDRGIAGELFF,TGTGCCAGCTCACCGGACAGGGGTATTGCCGGGGAGCTGTTTTTT
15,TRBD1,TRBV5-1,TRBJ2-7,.,CASSLSQGAVYEQYF,TGCGCCAGCAGCTTGTCCCAGGGGGCAGTATACGAGCAGTACTTC
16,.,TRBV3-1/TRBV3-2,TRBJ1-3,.,CASSQERAGWGNTIYF,TGTGCCAGCAGCCAAGAAAGGGCGGGGTGGGGAAACACCATATATTTT
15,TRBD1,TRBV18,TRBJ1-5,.,CASSGTGQGKQPQHF,TGTGCCAGCTCAGGAACGGGACAGGGGAAGCAGCCCCAGCATTTT
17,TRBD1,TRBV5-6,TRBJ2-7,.,CASSLGQGRGRKGEQYF,TGTGCCAGCAGCTTGGGACAGGGAAGGGGTAGAAAGGGCGAGCAGTACTTC
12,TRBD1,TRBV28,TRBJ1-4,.,CASSGDSRLLFF,TGTGCCAGCAGTGGGGACAGCCGGCTACTGTTTTTT
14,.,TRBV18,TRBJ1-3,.,CASSPSGAGNTIYF,TGTGCCAGCTCACCATCCGGGGCTGGAAACACCATATATTTT
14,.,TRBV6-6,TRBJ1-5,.,CASSYSWGPWPQHF,TGTGCCAGCAGTTACTCGTGGGGGCCTTGGCCCCAGCATTTT
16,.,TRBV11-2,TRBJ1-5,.,CASSLLPGSGNQPQHF,TGTGCCAGCAGCTTACTTCCAGGGTCTGGCAATCAGCCCCAGCATTTT
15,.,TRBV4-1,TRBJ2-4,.,CASSQESTGRNIQYF,TGCGCCAGCAGCCAAGAGTCGACAGGACGAAACATTCAGTACTTC
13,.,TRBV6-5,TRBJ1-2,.,CASSPGQYYGYTF,TGTGCCAGCAGCCCCGGACAGTACTATGGCTACACCTTC
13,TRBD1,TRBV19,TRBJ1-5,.,CASRDRTNQPQHF,TGTGCCAGTAGGGACAGGACCAATCAGCCCCAGCATTTT
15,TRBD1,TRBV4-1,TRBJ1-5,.,CASSQGDREGQPQHF,TGCGCCAGCAGCCAAGGAGACAGGGAAGGTCAGCCCCAGCATTTT
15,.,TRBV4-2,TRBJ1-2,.,CASSQVVGEDYGYTF,TGTGCCAGCAGCCAAGTAGTCGGGGAGGACTATGGCTACACCTTC
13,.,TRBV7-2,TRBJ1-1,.,CASSLYSNTEAFF,TGTGCCAGCAGCTTATACTCAAACACTGAAGCTTTCTTT
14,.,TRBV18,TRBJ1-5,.,CASSLGARIQPQHF,TGTGCCAGCTCCCTTGGGGCCAGGATTCAGCCCCAGCATTTT
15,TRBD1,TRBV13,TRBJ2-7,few,CASSASGTGDYEQYF,TGTGCCAGCAGCGCGTCCGGGACAGGCGACTACGAGCAGTACTTC
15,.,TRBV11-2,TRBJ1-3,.,CASSLPLASGNTIYF,TGTGCCAGCAGCTTACCGCTAGCATCTGGAAACACCATATATTTT
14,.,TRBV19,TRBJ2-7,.,CASSPVSGSYEQYF,TGTGCCAGTAGTCCCGTGAGCGGATCCTACGAGCAGTACTTC
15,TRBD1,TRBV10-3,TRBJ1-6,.,CAISESGQGASPLHF,TGTGCCATCAGTGAGTCGGGCCAGGGGGCTTCACCCCTCCACTTT
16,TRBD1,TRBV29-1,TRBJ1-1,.,CSVEAGTGNMNTEAFF,TGCAGCGTTGAAGCGGGGACAGGGAACATGAACACTGAAGCTTTCTTT
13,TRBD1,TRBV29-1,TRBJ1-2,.,CSVEGTGGFGYTF,TGCAGCGTTGAGGGAACAGGGGGCTTTGGCTACACCTTC
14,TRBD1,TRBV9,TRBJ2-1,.,CASNPRGLYNEQFF,TGTGCCAGCAATCCCAGGGGGCTATACAATGAGCAGTTCTTC
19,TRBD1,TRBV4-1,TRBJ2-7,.,CASSQTTGTGIKYVYEQYF,TGCGCCAGCAGCCAGACGACAGGGACAGGGATCAAATACGTATACGAGCAGTACTTC
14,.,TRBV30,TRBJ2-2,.,CAWSALDLTGELFF,TGTGCCTGGAGTGCCCTCGACTTAACTGGGGAGCTGTTTTTT
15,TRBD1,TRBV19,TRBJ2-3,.,CASSIGQGATDTQYF,TGTGCCAGTAGTATCGGACAGGGGGCCACAGATACGCAGTATTTT
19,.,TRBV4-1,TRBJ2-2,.,CASSQVAGIWGLNTGELFF,TGCGCCAGCAGCCAAGTGGCCGGGATTTGGGGACTGAACACCGGGGAGCTGTTTTTT
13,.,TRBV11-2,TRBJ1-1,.,CASSLDRDPEAFF,TGTGCCAGCAGCCTGGACAGAGATCCTGAAGCTTTCTTT
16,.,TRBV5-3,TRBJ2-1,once,CARRGSFLATYNEQFF,TGTGCCAGAAGGGGATCGTTTCTAGCGACCTACAATGAGCAGTTCTTC
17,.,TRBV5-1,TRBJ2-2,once,CASSPQGQGLNTGELFF,TGCGCCAGCAGCCCCCAAGGACAGGGACTAAACACCGGGGAGCTGTTTTTT
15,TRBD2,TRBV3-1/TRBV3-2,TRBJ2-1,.,CASSLLAGGYNEQFF,TGTGCCAGCAGCCTCCTGGCGGGGGGCTACAATGAGCAGTTCTTC
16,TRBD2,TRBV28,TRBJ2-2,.,CASSFGGRAYGGELFF,TGTGCCAGCAGTTTTGGCGGGAGGGCCTACGGGGGGGAGCTGTTTTTT
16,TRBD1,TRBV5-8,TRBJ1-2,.,CASSLQGAQGYYGYTF,TGTGCCAGCAGCTTACAGGGGGCGCAGGGCTACTATGGCTACACCTTC
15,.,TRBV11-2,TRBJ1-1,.,CASSPRGVLNTEAFF,TGTGCCAGCAGCCCGCGGGGGGTTTTGAACACTGAAGCTTTCTTT
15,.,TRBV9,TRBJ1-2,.,CASSVVTGNNYGYTF,TGTGCCAGCAGCGTAGTTACAGGGAATAACTATGGCTACACCTTC
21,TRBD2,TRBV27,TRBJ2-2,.,CASRPALGLAGATRGTGELFF,TGTGCCAGCAGGCCCGCGTTGGGTTTGGCGGGAGCGACCCGAGGCACCGGGGAGCTGTTTTTT
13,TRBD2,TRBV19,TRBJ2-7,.,CASSPTTSSEQYF,TGTGCCAGTAGTCCCACGACTAGCTCCGAGCAGTACTTC
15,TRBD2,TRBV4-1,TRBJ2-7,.,CASSQVAGNAYEQYF,TGCGCCAGCAGCCAGGTAGCGGGAAACGCCTACGAGCAGTACTTC